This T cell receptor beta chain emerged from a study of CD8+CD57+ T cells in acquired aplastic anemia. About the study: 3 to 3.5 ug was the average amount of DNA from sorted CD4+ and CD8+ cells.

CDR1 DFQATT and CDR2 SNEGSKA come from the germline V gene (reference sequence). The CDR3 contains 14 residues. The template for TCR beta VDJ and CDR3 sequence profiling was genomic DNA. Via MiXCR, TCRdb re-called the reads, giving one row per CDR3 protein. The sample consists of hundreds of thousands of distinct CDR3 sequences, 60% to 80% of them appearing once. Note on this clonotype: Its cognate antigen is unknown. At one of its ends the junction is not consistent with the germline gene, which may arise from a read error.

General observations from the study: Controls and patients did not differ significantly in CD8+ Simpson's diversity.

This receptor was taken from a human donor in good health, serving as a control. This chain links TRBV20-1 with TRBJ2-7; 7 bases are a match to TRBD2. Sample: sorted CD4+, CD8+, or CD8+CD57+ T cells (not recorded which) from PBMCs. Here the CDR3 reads CSARVDGGSREQYF. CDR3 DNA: TGCAGTGCCAGAGTCGACGGGGGGTCCCGCGAGCAGTACTTC.